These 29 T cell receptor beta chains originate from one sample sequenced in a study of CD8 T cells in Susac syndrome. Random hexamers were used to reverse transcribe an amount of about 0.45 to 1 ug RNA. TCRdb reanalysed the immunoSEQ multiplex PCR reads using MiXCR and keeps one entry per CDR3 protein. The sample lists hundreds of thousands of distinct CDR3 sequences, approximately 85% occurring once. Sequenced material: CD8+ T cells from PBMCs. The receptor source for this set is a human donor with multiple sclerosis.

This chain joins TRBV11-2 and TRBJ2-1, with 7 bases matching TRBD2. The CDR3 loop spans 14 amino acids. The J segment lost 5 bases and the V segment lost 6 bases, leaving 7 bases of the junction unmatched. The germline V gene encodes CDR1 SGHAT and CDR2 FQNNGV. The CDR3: CASRERGENNEQFF. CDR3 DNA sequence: TGTGCCAGCAGAGAACGGGGGGAGAACAATGAGCAGTTCTTC.

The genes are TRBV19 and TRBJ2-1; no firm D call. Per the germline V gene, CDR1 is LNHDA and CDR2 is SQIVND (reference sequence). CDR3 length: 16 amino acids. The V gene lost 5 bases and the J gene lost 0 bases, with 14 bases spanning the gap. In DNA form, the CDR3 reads TGTGCCAGTAGTCCCCCGGGCATGAGCTCCTACAATGAGCAGTTCTTC. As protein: CASSPPGMSSYNEQFF.

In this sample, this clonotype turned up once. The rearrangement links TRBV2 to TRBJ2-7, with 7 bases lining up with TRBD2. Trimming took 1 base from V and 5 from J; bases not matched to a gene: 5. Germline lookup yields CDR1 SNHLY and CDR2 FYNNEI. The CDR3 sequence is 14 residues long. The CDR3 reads CASSEGGGPNEQYF. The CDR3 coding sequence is TGTGCCAGCAGTGAAGGGGGAGGGCCCAACGAGCAGTACTTC.

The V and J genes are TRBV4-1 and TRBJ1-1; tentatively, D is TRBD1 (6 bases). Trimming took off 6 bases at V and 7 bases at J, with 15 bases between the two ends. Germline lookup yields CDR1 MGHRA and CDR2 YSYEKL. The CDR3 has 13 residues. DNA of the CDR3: TGCGCCAGCAGTTCAGGGGTGTGGGGTGAAGCTTTCTTT. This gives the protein CASSSGVWGEAFF.

The CDR3 here is CASSLAGNNQPQHF. CDR3 coding DNA: TGTGCCAGCAGCTTGGCAGGAAACAATCAGCCCCAGCATTTT. The rearrangement joins TRBV5-6 to TRBJ1-5; no clear D gene. Trimming pared 0 bases from V and 3 bases from J, leaving 7 bases between. Germline values: CDR1 SGHDT, CDR2 YYEEEE. The CDR3 covers 14 residues. The variable domain in full, with the rest retrieved from reference TRBV5-6 and TRBJ1-5, is DAGVTQSPTHLIKTRGQQVTLRCSPKSGHDTVSWYQQALGQGPQFIFQYYEEEERQRGNFPDRFSGHQFPNYSSELNVNALLLGDSALYLCASSLAGNNQPQHFGDGTRLSIL.

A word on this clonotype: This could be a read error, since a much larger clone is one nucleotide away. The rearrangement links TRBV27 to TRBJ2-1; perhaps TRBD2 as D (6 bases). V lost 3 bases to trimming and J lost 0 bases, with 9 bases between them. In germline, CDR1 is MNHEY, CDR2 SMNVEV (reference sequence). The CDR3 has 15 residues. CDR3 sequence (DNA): TGTGCCAGCAGTTTTATCGGGAGCTCCTACAATGAGCAGTTCTTC. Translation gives CASSFIGSSYNEQFF.

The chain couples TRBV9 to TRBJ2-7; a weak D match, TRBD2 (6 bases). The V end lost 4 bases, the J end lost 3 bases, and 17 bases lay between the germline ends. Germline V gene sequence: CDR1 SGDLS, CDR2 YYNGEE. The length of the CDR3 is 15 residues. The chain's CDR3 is CASSPPGGADYEQYF. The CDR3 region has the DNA TGTGCCAGCAGCCCCCCAGGCGGGGCGGACTACGAGCAGTACTTC.

In DNA, the CDR3 is TGTGCCAGCAGCTTGTGGGGGGATGAGCAGTTCTTC. Its translation: CASSLWGDEQFF. The chain has TRBV7-2 and TRBJ2-1, with TRBD2 as a possible D gene (6 bases). V was trimmed by 3 bases and J by 8 bases, leaving 8 bases between them. Germline CDR1 reads SGHTA; CDR2 reads FQGNSA. This CDR3 is 12 amino acids long. The whole variable domain, filled in from reference TRBV7-2 and TRBJ2-1, reads GAGVSQSPSNKVTEKGKDVELRCDPISGHTALYWYRQSLGQGLEFLIYFQGNSAPDKSGLPSDRFSAERTGGSVSTLTIQRTQQEDSAVYLCASSLWGDEQFFGPGTRLTVL.

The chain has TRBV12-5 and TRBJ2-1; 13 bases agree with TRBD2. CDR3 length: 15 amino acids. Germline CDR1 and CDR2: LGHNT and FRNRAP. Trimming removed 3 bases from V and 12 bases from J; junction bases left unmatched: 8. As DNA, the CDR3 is TGTGCTAGTGGTTTCGGACTAGCGGGGGCCTTGGGGCAGTTCTTC. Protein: CASGFGLAGALGQFF. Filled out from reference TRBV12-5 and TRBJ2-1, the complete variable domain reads DARVTQTPRHKVTEMGQEVTMRCQPILGHNTVFWYRQTMMQGLELLAYFRNRAPLDDSGMPKDRFSAEMPDATLATLKIQPSEPRDSAVYFCASGFGLAGALGQFFGPGTRLTVL.

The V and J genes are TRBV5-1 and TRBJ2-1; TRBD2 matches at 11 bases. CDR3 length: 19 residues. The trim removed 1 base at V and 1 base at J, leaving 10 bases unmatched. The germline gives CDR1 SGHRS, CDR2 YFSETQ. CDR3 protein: CASSLFTSGGFVSYNEQFF. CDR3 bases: TGCGCCAGCAGCTTGTTTACTAGCGGGGGATTCGTTTCCTACAATGAGCAGTTCTTC.

CDR3 DNA sequence: TGTGCCAGCAGCCTAACCGGGACAGGTATAACTGAAGCTTTCTTT. This translates into CASSLTGTGITEAFF. The chain uses TRBV7-8 and TRBJ1-1; 8 nucleotides line up with TRBD1. Germline V gene data show CDR1 as SGHVS and CDR2 as FQNEAQ. This CDR3 has 15 amino acids. After removal of 5 bases from V and 5 bases from J, the junction contained 10 bases not matched to a gene.

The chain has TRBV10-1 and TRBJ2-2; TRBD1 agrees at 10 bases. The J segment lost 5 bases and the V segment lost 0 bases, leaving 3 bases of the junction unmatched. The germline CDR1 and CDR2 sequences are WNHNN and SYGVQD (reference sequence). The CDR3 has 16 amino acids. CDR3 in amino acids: CASSESTGGRTGELFF. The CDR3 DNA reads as TGCGCCAGCAGTGAGTCGACAGGGGGCCGAACCGGGGAGCTGTTTTTT.

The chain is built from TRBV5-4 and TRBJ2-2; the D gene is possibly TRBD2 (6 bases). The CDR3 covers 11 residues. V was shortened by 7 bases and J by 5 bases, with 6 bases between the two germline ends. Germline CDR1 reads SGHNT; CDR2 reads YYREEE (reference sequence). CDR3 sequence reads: CASAGTGELFF. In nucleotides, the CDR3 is TGTGCCAGCGCGGGAACCGGGGAGCTGTTTTTT.

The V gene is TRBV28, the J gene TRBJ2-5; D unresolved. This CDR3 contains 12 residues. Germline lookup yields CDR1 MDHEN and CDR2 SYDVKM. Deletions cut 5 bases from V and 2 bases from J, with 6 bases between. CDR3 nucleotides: TGTGCCAGCAGTAATACTCAAGAGACCCAGTACTTC. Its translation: CASSNTQETQYF.

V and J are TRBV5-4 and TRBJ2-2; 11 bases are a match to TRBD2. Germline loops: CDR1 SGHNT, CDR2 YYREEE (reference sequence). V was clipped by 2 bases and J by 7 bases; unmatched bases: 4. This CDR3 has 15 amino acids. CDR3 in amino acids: CASSFTSGSVGELFF. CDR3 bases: TGTGCCAGCAGCTTTACTAGCGGGAGTGTCGGGGAGCTGTTTTTT.

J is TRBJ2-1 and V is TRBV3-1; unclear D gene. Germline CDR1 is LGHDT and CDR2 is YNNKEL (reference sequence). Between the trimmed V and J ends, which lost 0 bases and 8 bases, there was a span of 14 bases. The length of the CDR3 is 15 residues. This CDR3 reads CASSQEISVIDEQFF. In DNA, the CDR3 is TGTGCCAGCAGCCAAGAAATTTCGGTCATCGATGAGCAGTTCTTC.

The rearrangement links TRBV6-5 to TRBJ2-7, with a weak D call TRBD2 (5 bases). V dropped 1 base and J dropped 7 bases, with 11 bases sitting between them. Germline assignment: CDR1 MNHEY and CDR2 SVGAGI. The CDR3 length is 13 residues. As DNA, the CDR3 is TGTGCCAGCAGTTACTTGGACTCCAGGGAGCAGTACTTC. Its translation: CASSYLDSREQYF.

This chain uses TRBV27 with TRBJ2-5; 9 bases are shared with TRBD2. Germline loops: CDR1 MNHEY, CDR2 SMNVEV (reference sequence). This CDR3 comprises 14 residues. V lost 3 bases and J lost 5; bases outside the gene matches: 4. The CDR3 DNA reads TGTGCCAGCAGTTTGGGTAGCGGGAGTGAGACCCAGTACTTC. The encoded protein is CASSLGSGSETQYF.

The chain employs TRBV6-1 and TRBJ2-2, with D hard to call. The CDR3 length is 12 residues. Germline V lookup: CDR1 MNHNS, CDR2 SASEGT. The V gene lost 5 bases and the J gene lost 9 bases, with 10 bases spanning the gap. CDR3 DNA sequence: TGTGCCAGCAGTCAAAGCTTTCGGGAGCTGTTTTTT. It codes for CASSQSFRELFF.

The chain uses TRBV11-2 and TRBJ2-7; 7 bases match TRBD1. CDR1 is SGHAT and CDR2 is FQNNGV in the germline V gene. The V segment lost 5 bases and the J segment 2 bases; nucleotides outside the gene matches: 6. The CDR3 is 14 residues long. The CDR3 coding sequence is TGTGCCAGCAGCAGACAGGGTCATACCTACGAGCAGTACTTC. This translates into CASSRQGHTYEQYF.

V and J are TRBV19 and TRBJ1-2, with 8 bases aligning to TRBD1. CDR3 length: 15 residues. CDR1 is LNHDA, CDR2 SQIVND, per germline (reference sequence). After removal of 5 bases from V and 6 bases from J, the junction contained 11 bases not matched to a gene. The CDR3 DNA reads TGTGCCAGTAGTCCCCCATACCAGGGGGCAGATGGCTACACCTTC. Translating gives CASSPPYQGADGYTF.

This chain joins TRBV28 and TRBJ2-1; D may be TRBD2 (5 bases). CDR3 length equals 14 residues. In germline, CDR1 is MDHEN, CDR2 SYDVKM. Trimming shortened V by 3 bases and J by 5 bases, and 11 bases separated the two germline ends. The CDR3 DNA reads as TGTGCCAGCAGTTTTAAACTAGTCCACAATGAGCAGTTCTTC. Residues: CASSFKLVHNEQFF. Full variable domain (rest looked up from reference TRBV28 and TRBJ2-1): DVKVTQSSRYLVKRTGEKVFLECVQDMDHENMFWYRQDPGLGLRLIYFSYDVKMKEKGDIPEGYSVSREKKERFSLILESASTNQTSMYLCASSFKLVHNEQFFGPGTRLTVL.

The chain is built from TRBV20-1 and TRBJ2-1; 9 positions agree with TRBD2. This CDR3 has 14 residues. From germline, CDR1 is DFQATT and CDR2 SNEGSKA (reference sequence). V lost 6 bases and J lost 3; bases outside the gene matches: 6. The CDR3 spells CSASSGSFYNEQFF. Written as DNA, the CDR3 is TGCAGTGCGAGTAGCGGGAGTTTCTACAATGAGCAGTTCTTC.

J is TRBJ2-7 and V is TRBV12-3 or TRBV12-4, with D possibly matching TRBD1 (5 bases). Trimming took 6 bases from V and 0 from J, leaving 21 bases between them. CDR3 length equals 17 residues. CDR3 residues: CASSPLGSAGISYEQYF. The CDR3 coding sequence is TGTGCCAGCAGCCCTCTAGGTTCGGCAGGGATCTCCTACGAGCAGTACTTC.

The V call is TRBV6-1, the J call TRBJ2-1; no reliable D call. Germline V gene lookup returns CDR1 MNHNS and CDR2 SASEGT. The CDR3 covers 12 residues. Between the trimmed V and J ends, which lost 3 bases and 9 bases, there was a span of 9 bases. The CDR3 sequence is CASSDETREQFF. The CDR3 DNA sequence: TGTGCCAGCAGTGACGAGACCCGTGAGCAGTTCTTC.

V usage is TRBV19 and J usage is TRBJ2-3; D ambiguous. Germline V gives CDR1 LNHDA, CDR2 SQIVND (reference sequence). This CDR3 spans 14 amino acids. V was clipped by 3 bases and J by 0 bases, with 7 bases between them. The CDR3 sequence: CASSISLSTDTQYF. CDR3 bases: TGTGCCAGTAGTATCTCCTTGAGCACAGATACGCAGTATTTT.

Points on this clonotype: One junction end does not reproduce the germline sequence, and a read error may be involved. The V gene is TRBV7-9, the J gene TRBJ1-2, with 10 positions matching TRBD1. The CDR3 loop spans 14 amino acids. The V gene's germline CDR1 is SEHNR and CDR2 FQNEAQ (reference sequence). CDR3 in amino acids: CTSSLGTGVYGYTF. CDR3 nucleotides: TGTACCAGCAGCTTAGGGACAGGGGTCTATGGCTACACCTTC.

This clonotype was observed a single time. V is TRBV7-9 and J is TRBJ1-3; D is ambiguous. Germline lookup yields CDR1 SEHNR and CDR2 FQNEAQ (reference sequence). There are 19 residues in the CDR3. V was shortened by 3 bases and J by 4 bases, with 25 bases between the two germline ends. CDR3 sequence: CASSFPAGSRGSGGNTIYF. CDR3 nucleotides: TGTGCCAGCAGCTTCCCAGCCGGGTCCAGAGGGAGCGGAGGAAACACCATATATTTT.

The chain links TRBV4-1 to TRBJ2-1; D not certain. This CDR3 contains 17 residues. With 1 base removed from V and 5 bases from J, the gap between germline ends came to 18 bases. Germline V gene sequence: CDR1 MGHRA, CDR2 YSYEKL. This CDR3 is CASSQVPPQELNNEQFF. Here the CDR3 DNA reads TGCGCCAGCAGCCAAGTACCCCCGCAAGAATTGAACAATGAGCAGTTCTTC.